This entry lists 23 T cell receptor beta chains sequenced from one sample in a study of cytomegalovirus exposure and HLA in healthy donors. The PCR used 60 Vbeta and 13 Jbeta primers. Measured with immunoSEQ multiplex PCR; TCRdb has only the in-frame clones, and not every one. The sample lists some 130,000 clones; 65% to 80% were seen once. The sample consisted of PBMCs. These receptors were collected from a woman aged 35 to 49 in good health and CMV-seronegative.

This clone is a singleton in its sample. The chain employs TRBV10-3 and TRBJ2-7; 7 bases match TRBD2. Germline V gives CDR1 ENHRY, CDR2 SYGVKD. This CDR3 contains 15 residues. Trimming took 2 bases from V and 5 from J; bases not matched to a gene: 9. The CDR3 region has the DNA TGTGCCATCAGTGAGGGAGCGGGATTCGGTAACGAGCAGTACTTC. Residues: CAISEGAGFGNEQYF.

The rearrangement joins TRBV6-5 to TRBJ2-7; D not resolved. From germline, CDR1 is MNHEY and CDR2 SVGAGI. Trimming left V 7 bases short and J 2 bases short, with 6 bases between. The CDR3 sequence is 11 residues long. The CDR3 nucleotides read TGTGCCAGCACTGGAGCCTACGAGCAGTACTTC. Translation: CASTGAYEQYF.

The sample holds a few counts of this clone. The chain recombines TRBV2 with TRBJ2-5, with 10 nucleotides matching TRBD1. Germline V gives CDR1 SNHLY, CDR2 FYNNEI. The CDR3 sequence is 16 residues long. J was trimmed by 4 bases and V by 5 bases; bases with no gene match: 10. The CDR3 DNA reads as TGTGCCAGCAGTAATACCCGGGACAGGGGATCAGAGACCCAGTACTTC. Translated: CASSNTRDRGSETQYF.

This clone has only a few counts. At one of its ends the junction is not consistent with the germline gene, which may arise from a read error. This sequence joins TRBV28 and TRBJ2-6, with 8 bases lining up with TRBD1. Germline V CDR1 and CDR2: MDHEN, SYDVKM. The CDR3 contains 17 residues. CDR3 nucleotides: TGTGCCAGCAGCGGACAGGGAGGTTTCGATGGGGCCAACGGCCTGACTTTC. The encoded protein is CASSGQGGFDGANGLTF.

This clone occurred a few times. This chain uses TRBV9 with TRBJ1-1, with D hard to call. The CDR3 extends over 13 amino acids. CDR1 SGDLS and CDR2 YYNGEE come from the germline V gene. Between the trimmed V and J ends, which lost 0 bases and 4 bases, there was a span of 7 bases. The CDR3 nucleotides read TGTGCCAGCAGCGTAGATTACGGCACTGAAGCTTTCTTT. Translating it yields CASSVDYGTEAFF.

The chain combines TRBV6-1 with TRBJ2-3; TRBD2 agrees at 7 bases. After removal of 4 bases from V and 0 bases from J, the junction contained 4 bases not matched to a gene. Germline-derived CDR1 and CDR2 are MNHNS and SASEGT. The CDR3 loop spans 15 amino acids. In DNA, the CDR3 is TGTGCCAGCAGTGTTGGCGGGAGCAGCACAGATACGCAGTATTTT. Translated: CASSVGGSSTDTQYF.

This clone showed up just once. Other DNA sequences within the sample encode an identical CDR3. The V and J genes are TRBV7-3 and TRBJ2-3; D perhaps matches TRBD1 (5 bases). CDR3 length: 14 amino acids. V was cut by 2 bases and J by 0 bases, with 6 bases left in between. From germline, CDR1 is SGHTA and CDR2 FQGTGA. CDR3 amino acids: CASSLQGSTDTQYF. The CDR3 coding sequence is TGTGCCAGCAGCTTACAGGGTAGCACAGATACGCAGTATTTT.

This CDR3 reads CASLPLTGMNTEAFF. Here the CDR3 DNA reads TGCGCCAGCCTTCCGCTGACAGGGATGAACACTGAAGCTTTCTTT. The chain combines TRBV5-1 with TRBJ1-1; 7 nucleotides agree with TRBD1. The CDR3 has 15 residues. V lost 7 bases, J lost 0 bases, and 9 bases stayed unmatched. Germline lookup yields CDR1 SGHRS and CDR2 YFSETQ.

This chain joins TRBV28 and TRBJ2-1; D possibly corresponds to TRBD2 (6 bases). Germline lookup yields CDR1 MDHEN and CDR2 SYDVKM. The V and J ends lost 2 bases and 9 bases respectively, with 8 bases between them. This CDR3 has 12 residues. In DNA, the CDR3 is TGTGCCAGCAGTTTAGACGGGAGTGAGCAGTTCTTC. It yields the protein CASSLDGSEQFF.

The chain joins TRBV7-3 to TRBJ1-1; D not certain. Germline V gives CDR1 SGHTA, CDR2 FQGTGA. Trimming took 5 bases from V and 5 from J, leaving 12 bases between them. This CDR3 is 13 amino acids long. For the CDR3, the DNA is TGTGCCAGCAGCGCCTCGGAGGGAACTGAAGCTTTCTTT. This encodes CASSASEGTEAFF.

V usage is TRBV27 and J usage is TRBJ2-5, with 8 bases matching TRBD1. V dropped 5 bases and J dropped 4; count of bases not matched to a gene: 9. The germline V gene has CDR1 MNHEY and CDR2 SMNVEV (reference sequence). The CDR3 totals 15 residues. CDR3 protein: CASSLQTGTGETQYF. The CDR3 DNA reads TGTGCCAGCAGTCTCCAGACAGGGACAGGAGAGACCCAGTACTTC.

The V and J genes are TRBV28 and TRBJ2-7, with D possibly matching TRBD1 (6 bases). CDR1 and CDR2 from the germline V gene are MDHEN and SYDVKM. The CDR3 is made up of 14 amino acids. V dropped 5 bases and J dropped 0 bases, with 11 bases sitting between them. The CDR3 reads CASSPSTGSYEQYF. The CDR3 DNA follows: TGTGCCAGCAGTCCCTCGACAGGCTCCTACGAGCAGTACTTC.

This chain links TRBV10-1 with TRBJ1-1, with D perhaps TRBD1 (6 bases). Trimming stripped 6 bases from V and 8 bases from J, with 16 bases between. CDR3 length equals 13 residues. Germline-derived CDR1 and CDR2 are WNHNN and SYGVQD (reference sequence). The CDR3 is CASSDPGQHEAFF. CDR3 sequence (DNA): TGCGCCAGCAGCGACCCCGGACAGCACGAAGCTTTCTTT.

In this sample, this clone turned up once. This rearrangement joins TRBV19 to TRBJ1-1; 8 bases are shared with TRBD1. CDR1 and CDR2 from the germline V gene are LNHDA and SQIVND (reference sequence). The CDR3 runs to 14 residues. Trimming took 3 bases from V and 4 from J; bases not matched to a gene: 4. The CDR3 is CASSIPQGGTEAFF. CDR3 DNA sequence: TGTGCCAGTAGTATCCCACAGGGGGGCACTGAAGCTTTCTTT.

The V and J genes are TRBV5-4 and TRBJ1-1; no firm D call. Trimming removed 7 bases at V and 3 bases at J, with 16 bases between. The CDR3 consists of 14 residues. Germline V gives CDR1 SGHNT, CDR2 YYREEE (reference sequence). This CDR3 is CASGRQLQDTEAFF. As DNA, the CDR3 is TGTGCCAGCGGCAGACAATTGCAGGACACTGAAGCTTTCTTT.

The rearrangement links TRBV7-9 to TRBJ2-7; 7 positions match TRBD1. The V segment lost 5 bases and the J segment 3 bases; nucleotides outside the gene matches: 4. This CDR3 comprises 13 residues. The germline CDR1 and CDR2 sequences are SEHNR and FQNEAQ (reference sequence). The CDR3 spells CASSIGQDYEQYF. In DNA form, the CDR3 reads TGTGCCAGCAGCATAGGACAGGACTACGAGCAGTACTTC.

The rearrangement links TRBV19 to TRBJ1-2; D not certain. There are 12 residues in the CDR3. The V gene lost 4 bases and the J gene lost 7 bases, with 10 bases spanning the gap. CDR1 and CDR2 from the germline V gene are LNHDA and SQIVND (reference sequence). In nucleotides, the CDR3 is TGTGCCAGTAGTACCCCCAAATTTGGCTACACCTTC. Translated, it gives CASSTPKFGYTF.

V and J are TRBV19 and TRBJ1-1, with D tentatively TRBD1 (5 bases). The CDR3 is 17 amino acids. V shed 3 bases and J shed 2 bases, with 19 bases lying between them. In germline, CDR1 is LNHDA, CDR2 SQIVND (reference sequence). The CDR3 bases are TGTGCCAGTAGTATCGGGCCTGCGAGGAGGGGAAACACTGAAGCTTTCTTT. Translation gives CASSIGPARRGNTEAFF.

The V call is TRBV5-1, the J call TRBJ2-5; the match to TRBD2 covers 15 bases. Germline V gives CDR1 SGHRS, CDR2 YFSETQ. V shed 4 bases and J 4 bases; nucleotides not matched to a gene: 11. The length of the CDR3 is 18 residues. The CDR3 nucleotides are TGCGCCAGCAGCACCCGGACTAGCGGGAGGGCGAGAGGAGAGACCCAGTACTTC. Translation gives CASSTRTSGRARGETQYF.

This clone is a singleton in its sample. The genes are TRBV30 and TRBJ2-1; 8 bases are a match to TRBD2. V lost 1 base and J lost 4; bases outside the gene matches: 9. Germline V CDR1 and CDR2: GTSNPN, SVGIG (reference sequence). This CDR3 has 16 amino acids. The CDR3 sequence is CAWSGEGGGTYNEQFF. CDR3 bases: TGTGCCTGGAGTGGGGAGGGCGGGGGGACGTACAATGAGCAGTTCTTC. Filled out from reference TRBV30 and TRBJ2-1, the complete variable domain reads SQTIHQWPATLVQPVGSPLSLECTVEGTSNPNLYWYRQAAGRGLQLLFYSVGIGQISSEVPQNLSASRPQDRQFILSSKKLLLSDSGFYLCAWSGEGGGTYNEQFFGPGTRLTVL.

The chain combines TRBV7-3 with TRBJ2-1, with no clear D. The CDR3 is 15 amino acids. Germline-derived CDR1 and CDR2 are SGHTA and FQGTGA. The germline V and J ends were trimmed by 3 bases and 2 bases, with 11 bases remaining between them. In DNA, the CDR3 is TGTGCCAGCAGCTTGACTTATGAGCCCTACAATGAGCAGTTCTTC. Its protein product is CASSLTYEPYNEQFF.

Concerning this clone itself: Compared with germline, one end of the junction differs, possibly owing to a read error. This chain links TRBV7-8 with TRBJ2-1, with TRBD2 as a possible D gene (6 bases). Germline V CDR1 and CDR2: SGHVS, FQNEAQ. The CDR3 consists of 15 residues. The CDR3 DNA reads TGTGCCAGCACCTTAGAGGGGACTGGAAACAATGAGCAGTTCTTC. Residues: CASTLEGTGNNEQFF.

On this clone: Mismatch with germline at one junction end may stem from a read error. This chain links TRBV7-2 with TRBJ2-4; TRBD2 matches at 10 bases. There are 18 residues in the CDR3. Looked up from germline, CDR1 is SGHTA and CDR2 is FQGNSA. The CDR3 spells CASSSSGGGILAKNSQYF. As DNA, the CDR3 is TGTGCCAGCAGCTCTAGCGGGGGAGGCATCTTAGCCAAAAACAGTCAGTACTTC.